Sequencing of this TCR beta chain was carried out in a study of T cell repertoires in cytomegalovirus infection. Across the study: Through public TCR beta signatures, both CMV infection and matching HLA type were indicated.

TCRdb used MiXCR to reprocess the reads, holding one entry per CDR3 protein. The sample holds approximately 500,000 distinct CDR3 sequences, approximately 15% seen once. From germline, CDR1 is SGHNT and CDR2 YYREEE (reference sequence). V gave up 4 bases and J gave up 4 bases; unmatched junction bases: 9. The length of the CDR3 is 15 residues. The chain uses TRBV5-4 and TRBJ1-1; TRBD1 matches at 8 bases. The material sequenced was CD8+ T cells from PBMCs. The TCR originated in a human donor in good health (CMV status not recorded). Some clones in this sample may be carry-over from other donors' samples. CDR3 in DNA: TGTGCCAGCAGCGTCCAGGGGGCGCGTGGCACTGAAGCTTTCTTT. It encodes CASSVQGARGTEAFF.